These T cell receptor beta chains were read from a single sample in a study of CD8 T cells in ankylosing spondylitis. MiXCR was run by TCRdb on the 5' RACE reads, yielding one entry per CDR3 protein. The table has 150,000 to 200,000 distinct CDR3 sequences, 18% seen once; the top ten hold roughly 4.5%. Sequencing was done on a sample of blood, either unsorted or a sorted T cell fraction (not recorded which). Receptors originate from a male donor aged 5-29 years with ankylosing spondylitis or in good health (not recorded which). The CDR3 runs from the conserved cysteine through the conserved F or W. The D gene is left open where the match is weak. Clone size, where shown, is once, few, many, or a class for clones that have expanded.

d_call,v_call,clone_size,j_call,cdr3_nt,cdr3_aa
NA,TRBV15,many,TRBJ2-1,TGTGCCACCAGCAGAGAACTAAATGAGCAGTTCTTC,CATSRELNEQFF
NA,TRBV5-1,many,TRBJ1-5,TGCGCCAGCAGCGGGGGCCGGGCCCAAAATCAGCCCCAGCATTTT,CASSGGRAQNQPQHF
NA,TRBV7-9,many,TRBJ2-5,TGTGCCAGCAGCCGTTCTCAGGGAGAGACCCAGTACTTC,CASSRSQGETQYF
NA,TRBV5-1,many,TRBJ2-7,TGCGCCAGCACCTTCAAAGGCGGCGAGCAGTACTTC,CASTFKGGEQYF
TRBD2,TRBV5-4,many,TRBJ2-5,TGTGCCAGCAGCTTGGGTGGCGGGAGGGCCGGAGAGACCCAGTACTTC,CASSLGGGRAGETQYF
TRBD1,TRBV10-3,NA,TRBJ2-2,TGTGCCACCGCGTTTGGGACAGGGGGAGCCGGGGAGCTGTTTTTT,CATAFGTGGAGELFF
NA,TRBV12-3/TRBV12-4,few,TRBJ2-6,TGTGCCAGCAGTTTTTTCACGAGTGGGGCCAACGTCCTGACTTTC,CASSFFTSGANVLTF
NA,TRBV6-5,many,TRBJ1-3,TGTGCCAGCAGTTACTCGTTGACGAGCTCTGGAAACACCATATATTTT,CASSYSLTSSGNTIYF
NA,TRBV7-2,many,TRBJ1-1,TGTGCCAGCACCACAGGGCTTGTGAACACTGAAGCTTTCTTT,CASTTGLVNTEAFF
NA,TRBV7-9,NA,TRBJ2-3,TGTGCCAGCAGCGGGGAACAGGGATCGAGGACAGATACGCAGTATTTT,CASSGEQGSRTDTQYF
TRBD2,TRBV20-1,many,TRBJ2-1,TGCAGTGCTTTAAGCGGGAGGGTGGACAATGAGCAGTTCTTC,CSALSGRVDNEQFF
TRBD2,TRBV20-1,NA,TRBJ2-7,TGCAGTATGGGTTCCGTGGGACTAGCGCTAGACGAGCAGTACTTC,CSMGSVGLALDEQYF
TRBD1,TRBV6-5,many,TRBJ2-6,TGTGCCAGCAGTTATCGCGTAAGACAGGGTATGGTTCCCTCTGGGGCCAACGTCCTGACTTTC,CASSYRVRQGMVPSGANVLTF
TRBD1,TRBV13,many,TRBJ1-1,TGTGCCAGCAGCTCCCCGAGGGCGGGACAGGGGAGATTGGCTGAAGCTTTCTTT,CASSSPRAGQGRLAEAFF
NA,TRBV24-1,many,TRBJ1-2,TGTGCCGCCGGGTCCGAGTTCTATGGCTACACCTTC,CAAGSEFYGYTF
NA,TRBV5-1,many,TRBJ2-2,TGCGCCAGCAGCTTGGACAGTGGAAGGACCGGGGAGCTGTTTTTT,CASSLDSGRTGELFF
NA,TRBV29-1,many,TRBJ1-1,TGCAGCGTTGAAGGGACGGACGGGTGGGGCACTGAAGCTTTCTTT,CSVEGTDGWGTEAFF
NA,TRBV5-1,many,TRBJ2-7,TGCGCCAGCAGCTTTTCCTACGAGCAGTACTTC,CASSFSYEQYF
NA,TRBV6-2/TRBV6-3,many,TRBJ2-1,TGTGCCAGCAGCCCTCAGGTATCCATCTACAATGAGCAGTTCTTC,CASSPQVSIYNEQFF
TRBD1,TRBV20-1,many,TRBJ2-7,TGCAGTGCTAGAACCCCGGGACAGGGGAATTACGAGCAGTACTTC,CSARTPGQGNYEQYF
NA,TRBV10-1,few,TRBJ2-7,TGCGCCAGCCTGCAACGGGGGACCTCCCACTATACGGGCGAGCAGTACTTC,CASLQRGTSHYTGEQYF
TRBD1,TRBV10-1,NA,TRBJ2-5,TGCGCCAGCACAGCCGGGACAGGGGAACGCGAGACCCAGTACTTC,CASTAGTGERETQYF
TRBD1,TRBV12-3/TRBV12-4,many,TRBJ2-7,TGTGCCAGCAGTACCCGGGACAGGGCTGACTACGAGCAGTACTTC,CASSTRDRADYEQYF
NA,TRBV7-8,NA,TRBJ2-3,TGTGCCAGCAGCTTAAGACCTAGTTTAAGTCCAGATACGCAGTATTTT,CASSLRPSLSPDTQYF
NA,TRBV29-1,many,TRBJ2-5,TGCAGCACCTCGACCATGATACAAGAGACCCAGTACTTC,CSTSTMIQETQYF
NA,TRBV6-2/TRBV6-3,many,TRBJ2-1,TGTGCCAGCAGCCTCGCCCTGGGGGCCTACAATGAGCAGTTCTTC,CASSLALGAYNEQFF
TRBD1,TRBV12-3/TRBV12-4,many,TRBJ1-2,TGTGCCAGCAGCGCAGGGGGAAGATATGGCTACACCTTC,CASSAGGRYGYTF
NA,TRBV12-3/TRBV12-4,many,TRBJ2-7,TGTGCCAGCAGTTTTGGCAGCACCTACGAGCAGTACTTC,CASSFGSTYEQYF
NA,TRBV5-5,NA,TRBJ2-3,TGTGCCAGCAGCACGCAGGGTTGGTCAGATACGCAGTATTTT,CASSTQGWSDTQYF
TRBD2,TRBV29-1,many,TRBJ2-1,TGCAGCGTCGTAGCGGGGACAATCTACAATGAGCAGTTCTTC,CSVVAGTIYNEQFF
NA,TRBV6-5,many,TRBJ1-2,TGTGCCAGCAGTTACCCGGACTCCACTGGCTACACCTTC,CASSYPDSTGYTF
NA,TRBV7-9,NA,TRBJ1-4,TGTGCCAGCAGCTTCCGGGGGGGGAGCGAAAAACTGTTTTTT,CASSFRGGSEKLFF
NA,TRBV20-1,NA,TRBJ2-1,TGCAGTGCTAGCGCAGACAGGCGAAGCTCCTACAATGAGCAGTTCTTC,CSASADRRSSYNEQFF
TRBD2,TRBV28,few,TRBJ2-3,TGTGCCAGCAGTTTAGCTAGCGGGAGGACAGATACGCAGTATTTT,CASSLASGRTDTQYF
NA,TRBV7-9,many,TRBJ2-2,TGTGCCCCGGACAGAGGCCCCGCGTTCGGGGAGCTGTTTTTT,CAPDRGPAFGELFF
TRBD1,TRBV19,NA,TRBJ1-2,TGTGCCAGTAGCCCCGACAGGGGGCAATACTATGGCTACACCTTC,CASSPDRGQYYGYTF
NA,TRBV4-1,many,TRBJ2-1,TGCGCCAGCAGCCAAGATGAAGGGAGATACAATGAGCAGTTCTTC,CASSQDEGRYNEQFF
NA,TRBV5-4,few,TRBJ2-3,TGTGCCAGCAGCTTGGATCAACTGGGGGCTACGCAGTATTTT,CASSLDQLGATQYF
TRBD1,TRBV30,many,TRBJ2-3,TGTGCCATTGGGACAGGGGGCGGCGATACGCAGTATTTT,CAIGTGGGDTQYF
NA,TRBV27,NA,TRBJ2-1,TGTGCCAGCAGTGCCACGGGGAGCTCCTACAATGAGCAGTTCTTC,CASSATGSSYNEQFF
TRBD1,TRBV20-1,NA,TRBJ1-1,TGCAGTGCACCGAGACAGGGCGGATGGAACACTGAAGCTTTCTTT,CSAPRQGGWNTEAFF
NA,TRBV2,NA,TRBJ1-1,TGTGCCAGCACCGAATTAGGTAGGTCCACTGAAGCTTTCTTT,CASTELGRSTEAFF
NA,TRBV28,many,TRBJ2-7,TGTGCCAGCAGCCGCTCCGGCACCACCCACGAGCAGTACTTC,CASSRSGTTHEQYF
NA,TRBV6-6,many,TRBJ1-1,TGTGCCAGCAGTTACTCGAGGGGGACACATGAAGCTTTCTTT,CASSYSRGTHEAFF
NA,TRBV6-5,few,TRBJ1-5,TGTGCCAGCAGTTACGGGCAGGAGGGTCAGCCCCAGCATTTT,CASSYGQEGQPQHF
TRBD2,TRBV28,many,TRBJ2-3,TGTGCCACTAATTGGTGGGAGGGCCAAGATACGCAGTATTTT,CATNWWEGQDTQYF
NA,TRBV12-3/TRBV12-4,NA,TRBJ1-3,TGTGCCAGCAGTTTAGGACCCGGGGGAAACACCATATATTTT,CASSLGPGGNTIYF
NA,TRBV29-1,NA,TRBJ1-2,TGCAGCGTTGATGAAGGGGGGGGCTACACCTTC,CSVDEGGGYTF
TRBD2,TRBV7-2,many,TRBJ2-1,TGTGCCAGCAGCCCCCGGATGCTAGCGGTCGATGAGCAGTTCTTC,CASSPRMLAVDEQFF
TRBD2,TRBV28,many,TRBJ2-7,TGTGCCAGCAGCCAATGGGAGGGCGAGCAGTACTTC,CASSQWEGEQYF
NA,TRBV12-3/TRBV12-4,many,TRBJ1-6,TGTGCCAGCCGGCGGAGAGGGGATAATTCACCCCTCCACTTT,CASRRRGDNSPLHF
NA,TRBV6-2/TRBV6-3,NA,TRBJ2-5,TGTGCCAGCAGTTTTAGGGCTGGGGAGACCCAGTACTTC,CASSFRAGETQYF
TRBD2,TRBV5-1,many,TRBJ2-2,TGCGCCAGCAGCCCAAGACTAGCAGCCAGCGGGGAGCTGTTTTTT,CASSPRLAASGELFF
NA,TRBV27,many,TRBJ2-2,TGTGCCAGCAGTTACCAGACCACCGGGGAGCTGTTTTTT,CASSYQTTGELFF
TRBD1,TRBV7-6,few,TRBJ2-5,TGTGCCAGCAATGGAGGACAGGCAAAAGAGACCCAGTACTTC,CASNGGQAKETQYF